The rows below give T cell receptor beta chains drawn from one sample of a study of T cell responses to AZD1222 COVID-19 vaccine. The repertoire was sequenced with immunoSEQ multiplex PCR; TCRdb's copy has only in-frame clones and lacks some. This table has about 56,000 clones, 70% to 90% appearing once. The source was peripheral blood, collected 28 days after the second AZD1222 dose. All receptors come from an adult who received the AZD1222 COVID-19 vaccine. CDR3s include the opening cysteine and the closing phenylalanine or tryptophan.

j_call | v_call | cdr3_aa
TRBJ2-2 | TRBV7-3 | CASSLTSYGELFF
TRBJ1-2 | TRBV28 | CASSAYNYGYTF
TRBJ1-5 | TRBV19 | CASSILGAGYSNQPQHF
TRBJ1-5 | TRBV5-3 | CARSLPGWRPYSNQPQHF
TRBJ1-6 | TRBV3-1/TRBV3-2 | CASSQAIGYTGSPLHF
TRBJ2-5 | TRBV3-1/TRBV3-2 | CASILQPGVGTQYF
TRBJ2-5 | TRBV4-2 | CASSQVVQGVGETQYF
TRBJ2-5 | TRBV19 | CASRGTSAYQETQYF
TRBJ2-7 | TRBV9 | CASSMTGGGGWGEQYF
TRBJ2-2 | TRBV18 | CASSPHPAPNTGELFF
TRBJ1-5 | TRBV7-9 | CASSGQANQPQHF
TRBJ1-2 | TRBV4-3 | CASSQAGTGGLAYGYTF
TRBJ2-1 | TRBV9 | CASSVEPSGSQFF